This T cell receptor (beta chain) was sequenced in a study of blood T cell repertoires in COVID-19. Study-wide context: The study drew acute and convalescent COVID-19 samples from the United States, Italy and Spain. Sources were T cells, B-cell-depleted T cells, or PBMCs; the material itself was cDNA or gDNA.

In the original analysis: The authors estimated nucleated cell counts from reference gene primer amplification. Libraries were prepared by immunoSEQ multiplex PCR; TCRdb keeps only in-frame clonotypes and omits some of them. V, J and clone size were drawn from that table, and D and trimming were deduced from the DNA. This table holds about 200,000 clones, 89% found once. The receptor's source is a man aged 55 to 69 who had recovered from COVID-19. Material: peripheral blood.

This CDR3 is CASSSQGFGEQYF. DNA for the CDR3: TGTGCCAGCAGTTCACAGGGATTTGGGGAGCAGTACTTC. The gene calls are TRBV6-5 and TRBJ2-7; D may be TRBD1 (6 bases). V lost 4 bases to trimming and J lost 7 bases, with 14 bases between them. In germline, CDR1 is MNHEY, CDR2 SVGAGI. The CDR3 is made up of 13 amino acids.